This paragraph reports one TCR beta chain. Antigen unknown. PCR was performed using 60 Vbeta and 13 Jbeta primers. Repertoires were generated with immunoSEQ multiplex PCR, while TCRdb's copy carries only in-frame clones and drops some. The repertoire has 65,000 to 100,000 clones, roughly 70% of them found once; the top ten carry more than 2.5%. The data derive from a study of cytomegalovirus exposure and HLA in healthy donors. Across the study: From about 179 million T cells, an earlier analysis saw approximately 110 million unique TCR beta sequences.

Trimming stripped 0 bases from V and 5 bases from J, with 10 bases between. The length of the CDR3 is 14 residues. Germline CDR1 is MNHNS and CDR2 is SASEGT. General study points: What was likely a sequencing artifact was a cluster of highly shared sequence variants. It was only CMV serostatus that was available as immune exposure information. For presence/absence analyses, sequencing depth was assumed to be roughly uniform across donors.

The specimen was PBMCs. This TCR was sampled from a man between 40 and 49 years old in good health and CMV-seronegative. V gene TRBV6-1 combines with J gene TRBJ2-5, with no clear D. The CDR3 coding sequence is TGTGCCAGCAGTGAAGCGTTGAAGAGGGAGACCCAGTACTTC. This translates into CASSEALKRETQYF.